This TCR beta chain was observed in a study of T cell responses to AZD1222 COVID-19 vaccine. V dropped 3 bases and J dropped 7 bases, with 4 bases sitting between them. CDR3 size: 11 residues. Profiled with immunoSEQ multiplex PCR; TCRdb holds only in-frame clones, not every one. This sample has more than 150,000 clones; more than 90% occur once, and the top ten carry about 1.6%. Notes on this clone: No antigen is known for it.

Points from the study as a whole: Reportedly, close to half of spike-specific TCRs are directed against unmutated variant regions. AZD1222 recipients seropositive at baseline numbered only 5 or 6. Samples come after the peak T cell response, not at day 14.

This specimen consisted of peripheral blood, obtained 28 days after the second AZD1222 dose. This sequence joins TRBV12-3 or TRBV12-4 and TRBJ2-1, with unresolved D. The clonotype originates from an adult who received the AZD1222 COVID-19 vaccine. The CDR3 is CASSLNNEQFF. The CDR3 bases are TGTGCCAGCAGTTTGAATAATGAGCAGTTCTTC.